Sequencing of this T cell receptor (beta chain) was carried out in a study of cytomegalovirus exposure and HLA in healthy donors. Libraries were prepared by immunoSEQ multiplex PCR; TCRdb keeps only in-frame clonotypes and omits some of them. The data contain some 150,000 clones, around 88% of them seen just once; the ten biggest clones take up approximately 20%. Study-wide findings and caveats: The TCR clusters that emerged in the first cohort tended, a later analysis found, to co-occur in the approximately 130 validation repertoires.

The table lists this clone with a few counts. Its antigen is undetermined. The sequence was collected from a man younger than 30 in good health and CMV-seropositive. Sequenced material: PBMCs.

CDR3 nucleotide sequence: TGTGCCAGTACCCGGACGGCGGGGAATGAGCAGTTCTTC. Its protein is CASTRTAGNEQFF. The chain joins TRBV2 to TRBJ2-1, with a tentative D call TRBD2 (6 bases). There are 13 residues in the CDR3. Germline loops: CDR1 SNHLY, CDR2 FYNNEI. Trimming removed 9 bases at V and 7 bases at J, with 16 bases between.